This T cell receptor (beta chain) was identified in a study of long-term antiretroviral therapy in people with HIV. Samples were assayed with immunoSEQ v3.0 at survey level. The table came from immunoSEQ multiplex PCR; TCRdb's copy has only in-frame clones and leaves some out. Counted here are approximately 24,000 clones, roughly 96% occurring once; the ten biggest clones make up 2.2%. Amounts of about 0.9-11 million cryopreserved PBMC were held in the samples before DNA extraction. The V and J ends lost 1 base and 1 base respectively, with 4 bases between them. This CDR3 is 13 amino acids long. Looked up from germline, CDR1 is WSHSY and CDR2 is SAAADI.

The sequences come from unsorted PBMCs, collected around 5.2 years after starting antiretroviral therapy. The chain combines TRBV10-2 with TRBJ1-1; D unclear. This sequence originates from a woman aged 50 to 65 with HIV. CDR3 nucleotides: TGCGCCAGCAGTGAGTTGCAGAACACTGAAGCTTTCTTT. Translation gives CASSELQNTEAFF.